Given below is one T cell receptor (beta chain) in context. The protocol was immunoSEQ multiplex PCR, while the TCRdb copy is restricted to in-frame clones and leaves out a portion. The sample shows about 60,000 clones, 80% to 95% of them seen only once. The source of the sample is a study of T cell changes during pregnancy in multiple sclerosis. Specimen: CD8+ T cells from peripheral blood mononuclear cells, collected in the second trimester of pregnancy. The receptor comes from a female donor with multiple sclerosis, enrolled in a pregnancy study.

The CDR3 region is CASSLSSGRTQYF. CDR3 DNA sequence: TGTGCCAGCAGTTTATCTTCAGGGCGTACGCAGTATTTT. The chain carries TRBV27 and TRBJ2-3; D may be TRBD1 (5 bases). The germline V gene has CDR1 MNHEY and CDR2 SMNVEV (reference sequence). The CDR3 is 13 residues long. V lost 0 bases and J lost 8, with 9 bases in between.